This is a list of T cell receptor beta chains from one sample in a study of cytomegalovirus exposure and HLA in healthy donors. Method: immunoSEQ multiplex PCR; TCRdb's copy keeps in-frame clones and lacks some. The sample totals 63,000 or so clones; its top ten clones hold around a sixth. Material for sequencing was PBMCs. The origin of the receptors is a boy aged 5-17 years in good health and CMV-seronegative. CDR3s include the opening cysteine and the closing phenylalanine or tryptophan. The order of the fields is J gene, V gene, D gene, clone size, CDR3 protein, CDR3 DNA. D genes are given only for firm matches. The listing skips clone size in some rows; elsewhere it reads once, few, many or a size class.

TRBJ1-2	TRBV19	TRBD1	NA	CASSIVGGGGYGYTF	TGTGCCAGTAGTATCGTAGGAGGGGGCGGCTATGGCTACACCTTC
TRBJ1-2	TRBV10-2	TRBD1	NA	CASRGQGAKGYTF	TGCGCCAGCAGGGGACAGGGGGCGAAGGGCTACACCTTC
TRBJ2-1	TRBV9	TRBD2	NA	CASSVDSGSYNEQFF	TGTGCCAGCAGCGTAGATAGCGGGAGTTACAATGAGCAGTTCTTC
TRBJ2-7	TRBV6-5	TRBD2	NA	CASSPREGGEPYF	TGTGCCAGCAGTCCAAGGGAGGGCGGCGAGCCGTACTTC
TRBJ2-3	TRBV6-6	NA	NA	CASATRRDTQYF	TGTGCCAGCGCGACTAGACGAGATACGCAGTATTTT
TRBJ2-4	TRBV15	NA	NA	CATSTHGVAKNIQYF	TGTGCCACCAGCACCCACGGGGTAGCCAAAAACATTCAGTACTTC
TRBJ2-7	TRBV27	NA	NA	CASSFDKKTYEQYF	TGTGCCAGCAGTTTTGACAAGAAAACCTACGAGCAGTACTTC
TRBJ1-1	TRBV19	NA	NA	CASSETGNTEAFF	TGTGCCAGTAGTGAAACAGGGAACACTGAAGCTTTCTTT
TRBJ2-3	TRBV6-5	NA	NA	CASSYTGTKEGTQYF	TGTGCCAGCAGTTATACCGGCACCAAAGAGGGTACGCAGTATTTT
TRBJ2-5	TRBV29-1	NA	NA	CSVEPTSETQYF	TGCAGCGTTGAACCAACTAGCGAGACCCAGTACTTC
TRBJ1-1	TRBV6-5	NA	NA	CASSYIAGEAFF	TGTGCCAGCAGTTACATCGCAGGGGAAGCTTTCTTT
TRBJ2-6	TRBV18	NA	NA	CASSGDSGANVLTF	TGTGCCAGCTCGGGAGACTCTGGGGCCAACGTCCTGACTTTC
TRBJ2-5	TRBV27	NA	NA	CASSFQGQETQYF	TGTGCCAGCAGTTTTCAGGGACAAGAGACCCAGTACTTC
TRBJ1-2	TRBV29-1	NA	NA	CSVWGDNGYTF	TGCAGCGTTTGGGGGGATAATGGCTACACCTTC
TRBJ2-5	TRBV30	TRBD1	NA	CAWSVGGPGTQYF	TGTGCCTGGAGTGTAGGGGGCCCCGGGACCCAGTACTTC
TRBJ2-1	TRBV14	NA	NA	CASSQDVGPHEQFF	TGTGCCAGCAGCCAAGATGTTGGCCCCCATGAGCAGTTCTTC
TRBJ2-1	TRBV5-1	NA	NA	CASSLLGSSDNEQFF	TGCGCCAGCAGCTTGCTGGGGAGCTCCGACAATGAGCAGTTCTTC
TRBJ1-2	TRBV5-1	TRBD1	NA	CASSLDTGGQGYTF	TGCGCCAGCAGCTTAGATACAGGGGGACAGGGCTACACCTTC
TRBJ1-5	TRBV7-2	NA	NA	CASSAQGGDQPQHF	TGTGCCAGCAGCGCCCAAGGGGGGGATCAGCCCCAGCATTTT
TRBJ1-2	TRBV6-5	NA	NA	CASSYSGGIYTF	TGTGCCAGCAGTTACTCGGGAGGTATCTACACCTTC
TRBJ1-4	TRBV19	NA	NA	CASSGQNEKLFF	TGTGCCAGCTCGGGTCAAAATGAAAAACTGTTTTTT
TRBJ1-4	TRBV30	NA	NA	CAWSTGTSTNEKLFF	TGTGCCTGGAGTACAGGCACCTCAACTAATGAAAAACTGTTTTTT
TRBJ2-7	TRBV7-6	NA	NA	CASSRGTEYYEQYF	TGTGCCAGCAGCAGGGGGACGGAATACTACGAGCAGTACTTC
TRBJ1-2	TRBV29-1	NA	NA	CSVDVDRTHGYTF	TGCAGCGTTGACGTCGACAGGACTCATGGCTACACCTTC
TRBJ1-2	TRBV6-5	NA	NA	CASSYSGGYGYTF	TGTGCCAGCAGTTACTCCGGCGGCTATGGCTACACCTTC
TRBJ1-5	TRBV7-2	NA	NA	CASSFGGRNQPQHF	TGTGCCAGCAGCTTCGGGGGGCGGAATCAGCCCCAGCATTTT
TRBJ2-5	TRBV19	TRBD1	NA	CASSRGQGGPTEQYF	TGTGCCAGTAGTAGGGGACAGGGGGGACCCACGGAGCAGTACTTC
TRBJ2-7	TRBV6-1	TRBD1	NA	CASSARTGEGEQYF	TGTGCCAGCAGTGCTAGGACAGGGGAGGGCGAGCAGTACTTC
TRBJ1-2	TRBV28	TRBD1	NA	CASTSGQAYGYTF	TGTGCCAGCACATCGGGACAGGCGTATGGCTACACCTTC
TRBJ2-3	TRBV27	TRBD1	NA	CASSPRTGGTDTQYF	TGTGCCAGCAGTCCACGGACAGGTGGTACAGATACGCAGTATTTT
TRBJ1-2	TRBV5-1	TRBD1	NA	CASSPNPGQKYYGYTF	TGCGCCAGCAGCCCAAACCCGGGACAGAAATACTATGGCTACACCTTC
TRBJ1-2	TRBV5-1	TRBD1	NA	CASSPRDRGINYGYTF	TGCGCCAGCAGCCCCAGGGACAGGGGGATTAACTATGGCTACACCTTC
TRBJ1-2	TRBV7-2	NA	NA	CASSLATGTSQNYGYTF	TGTGCCAGCAGCTTAGCCACAGGCACCTCTCAGAACTATGGCTACACCTTC
TRBJ2-6	TRBV29-1	NA	NA	CSVGQGLPGANVLAF	TGCAGCGTTGGGCAGGGGCTCCCTGGGGCCAACGTCCTGGCTTTC
TRBJ2-5	TRBV6-5	NA	NA	CASRSGQETQYF	TGTGCCAGCAGGTCGGGGCAAGAGACCCAGTACTTC
TRBJ1-2	TRBV6-5	NA	NA	CASSEGGKLNYGYTF	TGTGCCAGCAGCGAGGGGGGGAAATTGAACTATGGCTACACCTTC
TRBJ1-1	TRBV6-1	TRBD1	NA	CASPLTGEKTEAFF	TGTGCCAGTCCGTTGACAGGGGAGAAGACTGAAGCTTTCTTT
TRBJ2-2	TRBV30	TRBD1	NA	CAWRRQGNGELFF	TGTGCCTGGAGGAGACAGGGCAACGGGGAGCTGTTTTTT
TRBJ1-2	TRBV28	TRBD1	NA	CASSTLAGTGVVHGYTF	TGTGCCAGCAGCACCCTCGCCGGGACAGGCGTGGTCCATGGCTACACCTTC
TRBJ1-1	TRBV7-9	TRBD1	NA	CASSLIEGAGEAFF	TGTGCCAGCAGCTTAATTGAGGGGGCCGGTGAAGCTTTCTTT
TRBJ2-5	TRBV6-1	TRBD2	NA	CASSQTLAGGTQYF	TGTGCCAGCAGTCAGACCTTAGCGGGGGGGACCCAGTACTTC
TRBJ2-7	TRBV30	NA	NA	CAWNGGGTEQYF	TGTGCCTGGAACGGTGGGGGGACCGAGCAGTACTTC
TRBJ2-7	TRBV5-1	TRBD1	NA	CASSRDRGLHEQYF	TGCGCCAGCAGCCGGGACAGGGGGCTACACGAGCAGTACTTC
TRBJ2-1	TRBV19	TRBD1	NA	CASSIVGQESSYNEQFF	TGTGCCAGTAGTATAGTTGGACAGGAGTCCTCCTACAATGAGCAGTTCTTC
TRBJ2-7	TRBV5-4	NA	NA	CASSLYGLGAYEQYF	TGTGCCAGCAGCTTGTACGGCCTAGGTGCCTACGAGCAGTACTTC
TRBJ2-7	TRBV9	NA	NA	CASGTGLPYEQYF	TGTGCCAGCGGGACGGGACTCCCCTACGAGCAGTACTTC
TRBJ2-1	TRBV9	TRBD2	NA	CASSATSGGANTYNEQFF	TGTGCCAGCAGCGCGACTAGCGGGGGGGCGAATACCTACAATGAGCAGTTCTTC
TRBJ2-1	TRBV4-1	TRBD2	NA	CASSQDITSGLNEQFF	TGCGCCAGCAGCCAAGATATCACTAGCGGGCTTAATGAGCAGTTCTTC
TRBJ2-7	TRBV14	TRBD2	medium-sized	CASSLLAGPYEQYF	TGTGCCAGCAGCCTCCTAGCGGGCCCCTACGAGCAGTACTTC
TRBJ2-5	TRBV9	NA	NA	CASSSFGEETETQYF	TGTGCCAGCAGCTCCTTCGGAGAGGAAACAGAGACCCAGTACTTC